This T cell receptor beta chain was documented in a study of T cell responses to AZD1222 COVID-19 vaccine. Germline V CDR1 and CDR2: SGHDN, FVKESK. V lost 0 bases and J 9 bases, leaving 12 bases between the germline ends. CDR3 size: 14 residues. Produced via immunoSEQ multiplex PCR; TCRdb's table is partial and in-frame only. The sample lists roughly 100,000 clones, 90% occurring once. The receptor was derived from an adult in good health. The sequenced sample was peripheral blood, obtained on day 0 of AZD1222 vaccination. V usage is TRBV14 and J usage is TRBJ2-1; D tentatively fits TRBD1 or TRBD2 (5 bases each). The chain's CDR3 is CASSQDGTGGEQFF. CDR3 DNA: TGTGCCAGCAGCCAAGATGGGACGGGTGGTGAGCAGTTCTTC.